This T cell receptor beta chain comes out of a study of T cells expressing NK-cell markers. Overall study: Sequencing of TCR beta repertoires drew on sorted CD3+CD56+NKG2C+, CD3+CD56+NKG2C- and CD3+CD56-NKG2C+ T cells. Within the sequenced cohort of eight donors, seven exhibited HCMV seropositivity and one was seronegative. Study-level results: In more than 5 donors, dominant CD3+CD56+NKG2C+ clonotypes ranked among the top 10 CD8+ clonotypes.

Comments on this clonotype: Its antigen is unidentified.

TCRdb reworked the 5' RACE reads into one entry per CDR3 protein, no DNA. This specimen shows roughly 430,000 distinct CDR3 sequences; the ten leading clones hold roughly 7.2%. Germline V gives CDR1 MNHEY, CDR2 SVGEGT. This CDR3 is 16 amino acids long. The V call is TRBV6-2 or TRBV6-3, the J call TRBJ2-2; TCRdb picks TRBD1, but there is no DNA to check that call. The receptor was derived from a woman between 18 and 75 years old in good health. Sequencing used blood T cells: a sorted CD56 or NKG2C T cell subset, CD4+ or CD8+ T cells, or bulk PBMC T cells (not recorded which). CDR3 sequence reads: CASTHRGQRNTGELFF.